Each of the 18 T cell receptor beta chains below was sequenced from the same sample in a study of blood T cell repertoires in COVID-19. Method: immunoSEQ multiplex PCR; TCRdb's copy keeps in-frame clones and lacks some. The sample has 90,000 to 100,000 clones, over 75% seen once. Sequencing used peripheral blood. The receptor set was obtained from a human donor in a cohort sampled during active COVID-19.

The genes are TRBV5-1 and TRBJ1-4, with D possibly being TRBD1 (5 bases). Germline V lookup: CDR1 SGHRS, CDR2 YFSETQ. V was pared by 0 bases and J by 8 bases, with 14 bases between. The CDR3 runs 15 residues. The CDR3: CASSLAGQDNEKLFF. In DNA form, the CDR3 reads TGCGCCAGCAGCTTGGCCGGGCAGGACAACGAAAAACTGTTTTTT.

This chain connects TRBV28 to TRBJ2-7, with 7 bases that match TRBD2. Germline loops: CDR1 MDHEN, CDR2 SYDVKM. V shed 7 bases and J 2 bases; nucleotides not matched to a gene: 11. The length of the CDR3 is 15 residues. As DNA, the CDR3 is TGTGCCAGCACCACAAGTGGGGGGGTAACCTACGAGCAGTACTTC. Its protein is CASTTSGGVTYEQYF.

The V call is TRBV3-1 (or the pseudogene TRBV3-2), the J call TRBJ1-6; D call uncertain. The V gene lost 4 bases and the J gene lost 8 bases, with 9 bases spanning the gap. Germline-derived CDR1 and CDR2 are LGHDT and YNNKEL (reference sequence). There are 13 residues in the CDR3. In nucleotides, the CDR3 is TGTGCCAGCAGCCTAACTGCTCATTCACCCCTCCACTTT. Translating gives CASSLTAHSPLHF.

The rearrangement uses TRBV28 and TRBJ2-2, with 14 positions matching TRBD2. V lost 8 bases, J lost 5 bases, and 28 bases stayed unmatched. Germline CDR1 MDHEN, CDR2 SYDVKM. The CDR3 length is 23 residues. CDR3 in amino acids: CASGGVTGTSGRIVDRRTGELFF. The CDR3 DNA reads as TGTGCCAGCGGGGGCGTGACCGGGACTAGCGGGAGAATAGTCGATCGTCGAACCGGGGAGCTGTTTTTT. Full variable domain (remainder filled in from reference TRBV28 and TRBJ2-2): DVKVTQSSRYLVKRTGEKVFLECVQDMDHENMFWYRQDPGLGLRLIYFSYDVKMKEKGDIPEGYSVSREKKERFSLILESASTNQTSMYLCASGGVTGTSGRIVDRRTGELFFGEGSRLTVL.

This clone was picked up a small number of times. The chain carries TRBV6-4 and TRBJ2-2; possible D gene TRBD1, 5 bases. Germline-derived CDR1 and CDR2 are MRHNA and SNTAGT. This CDR3 has 15 residues. Trimming cost V 3 bases and J 1 base, with 9 bases left between them. DNA for the CDR3: TGTGCCAGCAGTGATATAGGACAGAACACCGGGGAGCTGTTTTTT. It is translated as CASSDIGQNTGELFF.

The chain carries TRBV9 and TRBJ2-1, with TRBD2 matching over 10 bases. J lost 6 bases, V lost 4 bases, and 10 bases had no gene match. The germline gives CDR1 SGDLS, CDR2 YYNGEE. CDR3 length: 16 amino acids. The CDR3 reads CASSPLSGGAFNEQFF. The CDR3 DNA sequence: TGTGCCAGCAGCCCTCTAAGCGGGGGGGCCTTCAATGAGCAGTTCTTC.

The chain has TRBV6-2 or TRBV6-3 and TRBJ2-3, with 9 nucleotides matching TRBD2. Unmatched junction bases numbered 6, after V lost 2 bases and J lost 0 bases. CDR1 is MNHEY, CDR2 SVGEGT, per germline. This CDR3 has 17 residues. CDR3 region: CASSYPTGTSSTDTQYF. In DNA, the CDR3 is TGTGCCAGCAGTTACCCGACCGGGACTAGCAGCACAGATACGCAGTATTTT.

About this clone itself: The same CDR3 can be traced to other DNA sequences in this sample. This chain uses TRBV19 with TRBJ2-2; D is possibly TRBD2 (5 bases). CDR3 size: 12 residues. CDR1 is LNHDA and CDR2 is SQIVND in the germline V gene (reference sequence). The ends were cut back, 3 bases at V and 8 bases at J, with 7 bases in the middle. The CDR3 region is CASSITGGELFF. CDR3 bases: TGTGCCAGTAGTATTACGGGGGGGGAGCTGTTTTTT.

This chain uses TRBV18 with TRBJ1-3; D is undetermined. Germline CDR1 and CDR2: KGHSH and LQKENI. The CDR3 totals 15 residues. Trimming removed 2 bases from V and 0 bases from J, with 8 bases in between. The CDR3 DNA follows: TGTGCCAGCTCACCAAACTCCGACTCTGGAAACACCATATATTTT. Translation gives CASSPNSDSGNTIYF.

The chain joins TRBV29-1 to TRBJ2-2; D is ambiguous. Germline assignment: CDR1 SQVTM and CDR2 ANQGSEA. Between the trimmed V and J ends, which lost 4 bases and 6 bases, there was a span of 9 bases. The CDR3 is 12 amino acids. CDR3 region: CSVGRRPGELFF. In nucleotides, the CDR3 is TGCAGCGTTGGTCGGCGGCCCGGGGAGCTGTTTTTT.

The J gene is TRBJ2-5, the V gene TRBV19; D might be TRBD1 (5 bases). V lost 1 base and J lost 1, with 10 bases in between. The V gene's germline CDR1 is LNHDA and CDR2 SQIVND (reference sequence). The CDR3 runs 15 residues. The CDR3: CASSIGATVQETQYF. The CDR3 nucleotides read TGTGCCAGTAGTATAGGGGCGACAGTCCAAGAGACCCAGTACTTC.

The gene calls are TRBV28 and TRBJ1-6; D gene unclear. Germline V CDR1 and CDR2: MDHEN, SYDVKM. The CDR3 loop spans 10 amino acids. The CDR3 coding sequence is TGTACCTACGCCCCTTCACCCCTCCACTTT. Translated: CTYAPSPLHF.

In this sample, this clone turned up once. This sequence joins TRBV27 and TRBJ2-7; TRBD1 matches at 8 bases. V lost 6 bases and J lost 4; bases outside the gene matches: 8. The CDR3 is 14 amino acids. The germline V gene encodes CDR1 MNHEY and CDR2 SMNVEV (reference sequence). Here the CDR3 DNA reads TGTGCCAGCAGCTCGGACAGGGAAATTTACGAGCAGTACTTC. This encodes CASSSDREIYEQYF.

This clone was seen a single time. The gene calls are TRBV19 and TRBJ1-5; TRBD1 agrees at 8 bases. V was clipped by 5 bases and J by 0 bases; unmatched bases: 15. CDR3 length: 19 residues. CDR1 is LNHDA and CDR2 is SQIVND in the germline V gene (reference sequence). The CDR3 nucleotides read TGTGCCAGTAGTCGTGGACAGGGACGTGACCTATATAGCAATCAGCCCCAGCATTTT. It yields the protein CASSRGQGRDLYSNQPQHF.

The chain has TRBV4-1 and TRBJ2-7, with no clear D. The CDR3 is 15 residues long. Germline CDR1 MGHRA, CDR2 YSYEKL. Trimming cost V 4 bases and J 0 bases, with 13 bases left between them. CDR3 protein: CASSPGPASSYEQYF. In DNA form, the CDR3 reads TGCGCCAGCAGCCCCGGTCCAGCGAGCTCCTACGAGCAGTACTTC.

The chain couples TRBV9 to TRBJ2-7; D is ambiguous. Germline CDR1 is SGDLS and CDR2 is YYNGEE. The CDR3 is made up of 13 amino acids. V was cut by 2 bases and J by 3 bases, with 9 bases left in between. The CDR3 DNA follows: TGTGCCAGCAGCGTTAGACTGGGCTACGAGCAGTACTTC. Protein sequence: CASSVRLGYEQYF.

The chain links TRBV27 to TRBJ1-5, with D possibly matching TRBD1 (5 bases). CDR3 length equals 14 residues. Trimming shortened V by 2 bases and J by 6 bases, and 11 bases separated the two germline ends. Germline loops: CDR1 MNHEY, CDR2 SMNVEV (reference sequence). CDR3 in DNA: TGTGCCAGCAGTTTAACAGGTATGAGTCAGCCCCAGCATTTT. It codes for CASSLTGMSQPQHF.

This clone has just one count. V is TRBV7-9 and J is TRBJ1-5; tentatively, D is TRBD1 (6 bases). Germline-derived CDR1 and CDR2 are SEHNR and FQNEAQ (reference sequence). The length of the CDR3 is 11 residues. In DNA form, the CDR3 reads TGTGGGGCAGGGGACAATCAGCCCCAGCATTTT. This encodes CGAGDNQPQHF.